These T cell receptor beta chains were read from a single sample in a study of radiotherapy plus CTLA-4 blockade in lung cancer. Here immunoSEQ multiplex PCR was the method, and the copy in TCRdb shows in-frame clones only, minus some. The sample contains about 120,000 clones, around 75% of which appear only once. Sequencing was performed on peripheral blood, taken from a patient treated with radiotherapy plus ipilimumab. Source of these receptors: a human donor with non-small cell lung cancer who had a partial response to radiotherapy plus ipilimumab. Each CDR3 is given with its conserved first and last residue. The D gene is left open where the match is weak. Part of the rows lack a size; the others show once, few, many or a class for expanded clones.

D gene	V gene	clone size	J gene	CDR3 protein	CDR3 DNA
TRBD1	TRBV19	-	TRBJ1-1	CASSIRDRGTEAFF	TGTGCCAGTAGTATAAGGGACAGGGGCACTGAAGCTTTCTTT
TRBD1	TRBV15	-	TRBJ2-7	CATSRGGTGSSYEQYF	TGTGCCACCAGCAGAGGAGGGACAGGGAGCTCCTACGAGCAGTACTTC
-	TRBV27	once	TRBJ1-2	CASSLGGTVGYTF	TGTGCCAGCAGTTTGGGAGGGACTGTTGGCTACACCTTC
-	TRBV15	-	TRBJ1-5	CATSRDKGVGQPQHF	TGTGCCACCAGCAGAGATAAGGGAGTAGGTCAGCCCCAGCATTTT
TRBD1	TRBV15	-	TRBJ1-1	CATSIGTGMNTEAFF	TGTGCCACCAGCATAGGGACAGGCATGAACACTGAAGCTTTCTTT
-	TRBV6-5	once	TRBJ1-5	CASREVTDQPQHF	TGTGCCAGCAGGGAGGTCACAGATCAGCCCCAGCATTTT
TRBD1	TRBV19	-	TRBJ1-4	CASNFRGRTAEKLFF	TGTGCCAGTAACTTTAGGGGGCGAACGGCCGAAAAACTGTTTTTT
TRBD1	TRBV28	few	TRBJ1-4	CASRRTGEGKLFF	TGTGCCAGCAGGCGGACAGGGGAAGGAAAACTGTTTTTT
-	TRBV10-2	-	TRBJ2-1	CASSGTNEQFF	TGCGCCAGCAGTGGAACTAATGAGCAGTTCTTC
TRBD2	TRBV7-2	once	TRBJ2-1	CASTPQAGGLYNEQFF	TGTGCCAGCACTCCTCAAGCGGGAGGCCTTTACAATGAGCAGTTCTTC